This T cell receptor (beta chain) was captured by sequencing in a study of blood T cell repertoires in COVID-19. In the study overall: The United States, Italy and Spain were the sources of the acute and convalescent COVID-19 samples. T cells, B-cell-depleted T cells, or PBMCs supplied cDNA or gDNA.

Study processing details: Amplification with reference gene primers provided the estimates of nucleated cell counts. The table came from immunoSEQ multiplex PCR; TCRdb's copy has only in-frame clones and leaves some out. V and J calls plus clone size are reproduced from that table; the DNA served to infer D and trimming. The repertoire holds around 150,000 clones, 80% to 90% seen once, with less than 3.5% in the top ten. The germline V gene has CDR1 MDHEN and CDR2 SYDVKM. The CDR3 runs to 15 residues. V was pared by 5 bases and J by 8 bases, with 6 bases of the junction left unmatched. The V and J genes are TRBV28 and TRBJ2-1; 13 bases match TRBD2. Sample: peripheral blood. This sequence was found in a man in his sixties or seventies with acute or convalescent COVID-19. The CDR3 loop reads CASSKLAGGRDEQFF. The CDR3 coding sequence is TGTGCCAGCAGTAAACTAGCGGGAGGGAGAGATGAGCAGTTCTTC.